This TCR beta chain stems from a study of control samples from healthy donors and cancer patients. TCRdb's table, derived via immunoSEQ multiplex PCR, lists solely in-frame clones and lacks some. This sample has about 130,000 clones, with around nine tenths found just once. Trimming left V 1 base short and J 1 base short, with 10 bases between. This CDR3 has 15 amino acids. Per the germline V gene, CDR1 is SGHTA and CDR2 is FQGNSA. The sample taken for sequencing was blood. This receptor was obtained from a man aged 50-59 years in good health. The chain carries TRBV7-2 and TRBJ1-1, with D unclear. This CDR3 reads CASSLVGRTNTEAFF. Written as DNA, the CDR3 is TGTGCCAGCAGCTTAGTCGGACGGACGAACACTGAAGCTTTCTTT. Full variable domain (remainder filled in from reference TRBV7-2 and TRBJ1-1): GAGVSQSPSNKVTEKGKDVELRCDPISGHTALYWYRQSLGQGLEFLIYFQGNSAPDKSGLPSDRFSAERTGGSVSTLTIQRTQQEDSAVYLCASSLVGRTNTEAFFGQGTRLTVV.